The entry below gives a single T cell receptor (beta chain) sequence along with its context. The antigen this receptor binds is unknown. The sample holds no much larger clone one base away, and base qualities are not on file. These data belong to a study of blood T cell repertoires in COVID-19 (dated by TCRdb to 2019 to 2021). For context, the study as a whole: Samples covering the acute and convalescent phases of COVID-19 were provided by collaborators in the United States, Italy and Spain. Deeply sampled blood TCRbeta repertoires from subjects exposed to, actively infected with, or recovered from COVID-19 were included in the dataset. A freely available public database, intended as a resource for researchers studying the immune response to SARS-CoV-2, is where the repertoires were released. Samples came from the ongoing ImmuneRACE study (first 160 participants) plus 1,254 subjects from 6 global collaborators. Nearly every sample came with metadata listing a de-identified subject ID, COVID-19 status, age in years and sex. Where available, HLA class I and class II types were taken from metadata supplied by the sample provider and were not determined by assay-based typing. The material from the prospective study consisted of cDNA or gDNA derived from T cells, B-cell-depleted T cells, or PBMCs. Study-level results and caveats: How much clinical and demographic metadata was included differed by source and by participant, and the metadata was provided uncurated.

The immunoSEQ Assay, a bias-controlled multiplex PCR, was used to amplify TCRbeta CDR3 regions from genomic DNA. Processing in the source paper ran as follows. The number of nucleated cells in each sample was estimated from the amplification of reference gene primers within the assay. Sequence reads were collapsed and filtered to measure the absolute abundance of every unique TCRbeta CDR3 rearrangement. For each sample, productive Simpson clonality was calculated as the square root of Simpson's diversity index over productive rearrangements. TCRdb took this table from immuneACCESS and kept in-frame rearrangements with V and J called. Such tables lack part of the clones; where checked against another copy, unresolved V genes explain under half of the gap, and the rest is unexplained. The D gene and trimming were derived from the DNA, and the V and J assignments and clone size from that table. Here the sample has some 240,000 clones; approximately 80% occur a single time. The ten largest clones capture approximately 1.5% of the sample.

Samples from volunteer blood donors who had recovered from COVID-19 were contributed by a second Seattle source. Whole blood was collected in K2EDTA tubes by collaborating institutions according to the institutions' own protocols. For TCRbeta analysis, collaborators shipped samples in one of three forms: frozen whole blood, isolated PBMCs, or DNA extracted from either of those sample types. The CDR3 starts with the cysteine, ends with the phenylalanine, and has 13 residues. Only the CDR3 part of the read is kept: 39 bases, read in frame from the first base. From the germline V gene, CDR1 is SGHDT and CDR2 is YYEEEE. The germline ends are 6 bases apart after V is trimmed by 2 bases and J by 1 base.

The source material was peripheral blood. The chain employs TRBV5-6 and TRBJ1-1; the D gene is unclear. The sequence was collected from a woman in her 40s who had recovered from COVID-19. CDR3 sequence: CASSFNGNTEAFF. The sequenced DNA: TGTGCCAGCAGCTTCAACGGGAACACTGAAGCTTTCTTT. Reference TRBV5-6 and TRBJ1-1 proteins supply the regions before and after the CDR3; the full variable domain is: DAGVTQSPTHLIKTRGQQVTLRCSPKSGHDTVSWYQQALGQGPQFIFQYYEEEERQRGNFPDRFSGHQFPNYSSELNVNALLLGDSALYLCASSFNGNTEAFFGQGTRLTVV.